These T cell receptor beta chains were read from a single sample in a study of cytomegalovirus exposure and HLA in healthy donors. The repertoire was sequenced with immunoSEQ multiplex PCR; TCRdb's copy has only in-frame clones and lacks some. Of 100,000 to 120,000 clones in the sample, roughly four fifths were seen once. Specimen: PBMCs. These receptor sequences come from a young woman in good health and CMV-seronegative. The CDR3 runs from the conserved cysteine through the conserved F or W. Clone size is stated in some rows and not others, as once, few, many or a class when expanded.

v_call	clone_size	j_call	cdr3_aa
TRBV27	NA	TRBJ2-5	CASSPRLAGGETQYF
TRBV28	NA	TRBJ1-5	CASSPGNKDQPQHF
TRBV11-3	few	TRBJ2-1	CASSFYSGSVGEQFF
TRBV6-5	NA	TRBJ2-5	CASWINRGQETQYF
TRBV19	NA	TRBJ1-1	CASSVGQGVSAFF
TRBV6-4	NA	TRBJ2-1	CASSDGSSYNEQFF
TRBV28	NA	TRBJ2-7	CASNRSGQGPYEQYF
TRBV4-2	NA	TRBJ1-6	CASSQDFGTGYSPLHF
TRBV7-2	NA	TRBJ1-2	CASSLLLITVGAKYGYTF
TRBV7-9	NA	TRBJ1-5	CASSLGTGSNQPQHF
TRBV28	NA	TRBJ2-7	CASSFTEYEQYF
TRBV13	NA	TRBJ2-2	CASTRTSNTGELFF
TRBV15	few	TRBJ2-6	CATSRDSVSGANVLTF
TRBV30	NA	TRBJ1-2	CAWNTGSSFYGYTF
TRBV27	NA	TRBJ2-5	CASSPGTETQYF
TRBV5-4	NA	TRBJ1-4	CASSPSGARNEKLFF
TRBV4-1	NA	TRBJ1-2	CASSQPGERYGYTF
TRBV29-1	NA	TRBJ1-1	CSVATGGNTEAFF
TRBV6-7	few	TRBJ1-2	CASSPGDRGHKGYGYTF
TRBV19	once	TRBJ2-1	CASTPRGQGNEQFF
TRBV6-1	NA	TRBJ2-7	CASSEGLGQSSYEQYF
TRBV7-2	NA	TRBJ2-1	CASSLAAGGGAYNEQFF
TRBV30	NA	TRBJ1-1	CAWIRITGIKGNTEAFF
TRBV2	NA	TRBJ2-2	CASSPGGFYAGELFF
TRBV30	few	TRBJ1-1	CAWTVNTEAFF
TRBV4-1	NA	TRBJ2-3	CASSQHTVGTDTQYF
TRBV29-1	NA	TRBJ1-2	CSVFLGEWGQANYGYTF
TRBV19	NA	TRBJ1-1	CASRTQSQGNEAFF
TRBV30	once	TRBJ1-1	CAWIRRARDTEAFF
TRBV6-6	few	TRBJ2-7	CASSYTRDSPYEQYF
TRBV28	NA	TRBJ2-3	CASSLGTDTQYF
TRBV5-1	NA	TRBJ1-1	CASSLAEGTEAFF
TRBV11-3	NA	TRBJ2-2	CASSLWGDSNTGELFF
TRBV5-1	once	TRBJ2-1	CASSLVGGGPFWGCEQFF
TRBV6-1	NA	TRBJ1-2	CASSVHPLTSREGYTF
TRBV5-1	few	TRBJ2-2	CASRSPGSTGELFF
TRBV6-5	NA	TRBJ2-2	CASSYSSGGYTGELFF
TRBV14	NA	TRBJ2-7	CASSQSVYEQYF
TRBV19	NA	TRBJ1-2	CASRWTGGFYGYTF
TRBV5-1	NA	TRBJ2-5	CASSFGTGGQETQYF